What follows describes a single T cell receptor beta chain. No antigen is known for it. The protocol was immunoSEQ multiplex PCR, while the TCRdb copy is restricted to in-frame clones and leaves out a portion. The data contain 4,000 to 5,500 clones, roughly 70% of them singletons. This specimen comes from a study of immune cell composition in non-small cell lung cancer. Across the whole study: Most cases were lung adenocarcinoma or squamous cell carcinoma. Overall study findings and caveats: Clones >0.5% enriched in tumour were rarer in adenocarcinoma (around 35%) than squamous (about 80%). In adenocarcinoma, maximal tumour-associated clone frequency tracked TIL tumour reactivity.

DNA was extracted from unsorted cell suspensions stored frozen. CDR1 and CDR2 (germline): LGHNA, YNFKEQ. The V and J ends lost 2 bases and 3 bases, in that order; junction bases with no gene match: 8. The CDR3 is made up of 17 amino acids. What was sequenced was lung tumor tissue. This sequence was found in a human donor with non-small cell lung cancer. This chain links TRBV4-2 with TRBJ2-1; 9 nucleotides line up with TRBD2. This CDR3 reads CASSQSVAGADYNEQFF. CDR3 DNA: TGTGCCAGCAGCCAATCTGTAGCGGGAGCTGACTACAATGAGCAGTTCTTC.